This T cell receptor beta chain was recorded in a study of T cell responses to AZD1222 COVID-19 vaccine. Looked up from germline, CDR1 is MNHEY and CDR2 is SVGAGI. V shed 8 bases and J shed 2 bases, with 13 bases lying between them. The CDR3 totals 13 residues. Here immunoSEQ multiplex PCR was the method, and the copy in TCRdb shows in-frame clones only, minus some. The sample has about 66,000 clones; less than 90% are singletons. The TCR was taken from an adult in good health. The sample here was peripheral blood, taken on day 0 of AZD1222 vaccination. The chain has TRBV6-5 and TRBJ2-7; no clear D. CDR3 amino acids: CASGGYSTYEQYF. CDR3 coding DNA: TGTGCCAGCGGCGGATACAGCACCTACGAGCAGTACTTC.